The rows below give T cell receptor beta chains drawn from one sample of a study of shared clonotypes between healthy human individuals. The data were produced by immunoSEQ multiplex PCR, yet TCRdb's version contains in-frame clones alone and is incomplete. The repertoire consists of roughly 1,800,000 clones, with 85% to 95% occurring once and the leading ten covering more than 0.9%. Material for sequencing was naive CD8+ T cells sorted from blood. The origin of the receptors is a man between 18 and 35 years old in good health. CDR3s include the opening cysteine and the closing phenylalanine or tryptophan. The D gene is left open where the match is weak. For some rows the clone size is stated as once, few or many, or as a class when expanded; others skip it.

>TRBD1|TRBV7-9|TRBJ2-2|-
CASSLTGGRTGELFF
TGTGCCAGCAGCTTAACAGGGGGCCGGACCGGGGAGCTGTTTTTT
>-|TRBV11-1|TRBJ2-5|-
CASSLYPGETQYF
TGTGCCAGCAGCTTATACCCGGGGGAGACCCAGTACTTC
>-|TRBV7-6|TRBJ1-1|-
CASSLAIGAENTEAFF
TGTGCCAGCAGCTTAGCCATCGGAGCGGAAAACACTGAAGCTTTCTTT
>-|TRBV4-3|TRBJ2-1|-
CASSQDSVGYNEQFF
TGCGCCAGCAGCCAAGATTCGGTGGGATACAATGAGCAGTTCTTC
>TRBD2|TRBV28|TRBJ2-7|-
CASSLGLLATPDEQYF
TGTGCCAGCAGTTTGGGACTACTAGCGACCCCTGACGAGCAGTACTTC
>-|TRBV30|TRBJ1-1|-
CAWSVRGWNTEAFF
TGTGCCTGGAGTGTCCGGGGCTGGAACACTGAAGCTTTCTTT
>TRBD2|TRBV12-5|TRBJ2-5|-
CASGLLGTSGRVQETQYF
TGTGCTAGTGGTTTGCTCGGGACTAGCGGGAGGGTACAAGAGACCCAGTACTTC
>-|TRBV9|TRBJ2-3|-
CASSVGYTDTQYF
TGTGCCAGCAGCGTAGGGTACACAGATACGCAGTATTTT
>TRBD2|TRBV5-8|TRBJ2-7|-
CASSLANPLGLAGGYEQYF
TGTGCCAGCAGCTTGGCTAATCCACTGGGACTAGCGGGGGGCTACGAGCAGTACTTC
>-|TRBV11-1|TRBJ1-1|-
CASSLAANEAFF
TGTGCCAGCAGCTTAGCGGCAAATGAAGCTTTCTTT
>-|TRBV2|TRBJ2-3|-
CASSETQGASTDTQYF
TGTGCCAGCAGTGAAACACAGGGAGCTAGCACAGATACGCAGTATTTT
>TRBD2|TRBV6-1|TRBJ2-2|-
CASSERGAGGTGELFF
TGTGCCAGCAGTGAAAGGGGAGCGGGGGGCACCGGGGAGCTGTTTTTT
>-|TRBV4-2|TRBJ2-5|-
CASSRLGQETQYF
TGTGCCAGCAGCCGACTAGGCCAAGAGACCCAGTACTTC
>-|TRBV7-9|TRBJ2-5|-
CASRTLGDLETQYF
TGTGCCAGCAGGACCTTGGGGGATTTGGAGACCCAGTACTTC
>TRBD1|TRBV4-1|TRBJ1-4|-
CASSQEGQINEKLFF
TGCGCCAGCAGCCAAGAGGGACAGATTAATGAAAAACTGTTTTTT
>TRBD1|TRBV6-5|TRBJ2-7|-
CASSFGTGSSEQYF
TGTGCCAGCAGTTTCGGGACAGGGTCGTCCGAGCAGTACTTC
>TRBD2|TRBV4-3|TRBJ2-2|-
CASSQDLSSGTDNTGELFF
TGCGCCAGCAGCCAAGATCTATCTAGCGGGACCGACAACACCGGGGAGCTGTTTTTT
>TRBD1|TRBV29-1|TRBJ1-4|-
CSVPGQGEKLFF
TGCAGCGTCCCGGGACAGGGTGAAAAACTGTTTTTT
>TRBD2|TRBV27|TRBJ2-1|-
CASSFLGTSGINEQFF
TGTGCCAGCAGTTTTCTAGGGACTAGCGGGATAAATGAGCAGTTCTTC
>-|TRBV2|TRBJ2-7|-
CASITAVLVGIEQYF
TGTGCCAGCATAACGGCGGTACTAGTTGGGATCGAGCAGTACTTC
>-|TRBV15|TRBJ2-7|-
CATSPSEEAYEQYF
TGTGCCACCAGCCCCAGTGAGGAGGCCTACGAGCAGTACTTC
>TRBD2|TRBV11-2|TRBJ2-1|-
CASRLTSGSLLYNEQFF
TGTGCCAGCAGATTGACTAGCGGGAGCCTCCTCTACAATGAGCAGTTCTTC
>-|TRBV7-9|TRBJ2-5|-
CASSPPRGERQETQYF
TGTGCCAGCAGCCCCCCCAGAGGGGAGAGGCAAGAGACCCAGTACTTC
>-|TRBV4-1|TRBJ1-1|-
CASSQDGAFTEAFF
TGCGCCAGCAGCCAAGATGGAGCTTTCACTGAAGCTTTCTTT
>TRBD1|TRBV2|TRBJ1-2|-
CASSLTGPNYGYTF
TGTGCCAGCAGTTTGACAGGGCCTAACTATGGCTACACCTTC
>-|TRBV7-9|TRBJ1-1|-
CASSLARRVTEAFF
TGTGCCAGCAGCTTAGCGAGGAGGGTTACTGAAGCTTTCTTT
>TRBD2|TRBV7-7|TRBJ2-1|-
CASSLVGLAGDEQFF
TGTGCTAGCAGCTTAGTTGGACTAGCGGGAGATGAGCAGTTCTTC
>-|TRBV19|TRBJ1-5|-
CASSMGSISNQPQHF
TGTGCCAGTAGTATGGGTAGTATTAGCAATCAGCCCCAGCATTTT
>-|TRBV29-1|TRBJ2-6|-
CSVERAEAGANVLTF
TGCAGCGTTGAAAGGGCGGAGGCGGGGGCCAACGTCCTGACTTTC
>-|TRBV5-4|TRBJ1-1|-
CASSFAGGSPEAFF
TGTGCCAGCAGCTTTGCCGGGGGGAGTCCTGAAGCTTTCTTT
>TRBD2|TRBV19|TRBJ2-1|-
CASSPWTSGSSGEQFF
TGTGCCAGTAGTCCCTGGACTAGCGGGAGTTCAGGTGAGCAGTTCTTC
>TRBD1|TRBV11-2|TRBJ2-7|once
CASSPGLGTGTGYEQYF
TGTGCCAGCAGCCCCGGACTGGGGACAGGGACAGGCTACGAGCAGTACTTC
>TRBD2|TRBV27|TRBJ2-5|-
CASSLYGLAGQETQYF
TGTGCCAGCAGTTTATACGGACTAGCGGGACAAGAGACCCAGTACTTC
>-|TRBV15|TRBJ1-1|-
CATSRDRADTEAFF
TGTGCCACCAGCAGAGACAGGGCGGACACTGAAGCTTTCTTT
>-|TRBV5-6|TRBJ1-2|-
CASSLGVRGKDGYTF
TGTGCCAGCAGCTTGGGGGTCCGGGGAAAGGATGGCTACACCTTC